The next 12 T cell receptor beta chains were all read from a single sample in a study of post-analysis software for immune sequencing data. For these receptors, no antigen is known. Carried by the TCR beta cDNA libraries were unique molecular identifiers. Each CDR3 protein is one row after TCRdb ran MiXCR on the PCR reads. Among 650,000 to 850,000 distinct CDR3 sequences listed, 35% to 55% were seen once. Study-level points and caveats: Four to six TRBV segments were significantly more frequent in patients than in controls. TRBV5-6, TRBV5-1 and TRBV20-1 were among these segments.

The sequenced material came from blood. The receptors derive from a girl aged 10 to 17 with multiple sclerosis.

This clonotype came up a few times. The chain combines TRBV9 with TRBJ2-1, with TRBD2 identical over 9 bases. CDR3 length: 15 residues. V gave up 4 bases and J gave up 6 bases; unmatched junction bases: 8. Germline CDR1 and CDR2: SGDLS and YYNGEE. The CDR3 region has the DNA TGTGCCAGCAGCACCGGGACTAGCTTCACCAATGAGCAGTTCTTC. It translates to CASSTGTSFTNEQFF.

The chain couples TRBV4-3 to TRBJ2-1; tentative D call: TRBD2 (5 bases). V lost 4 bases and J 5 bases, leaving 18 bases between the germline ends. CDR3 length equals 16 residues. The germline CDR1 and CDR2 sequences are LGHNA and YSLEER. The CDR3 DNA is TGCGCCAGCAGCCCAGAACCGCGGGCTCGGGACAATGAGCAGTTCTTC. This gives the protein CASSPEPRARDNEQFF.

V gene TRBV25-1 combines with J gene TRBJ2-1; D is unclear. Germline CDR1 and CDR2: MGHDK and SYGVNS. CDR3 length: 12 amino acids. V was clipped by 10 bases and J by 10 bases, with 17 bases between them. CDR3 protein: CAISTVSHEQFF. The CDR3 nucleotides read TGTGCCATCTCTACGGTCAGCCACGAGCAGTTCTTC. Together with reference TRBV25-1 and TRBJ2-1, the CDR3 gives the full variable domain: EADIYQTPRYLVIGTGKKITLECSQTMGHDKMYWYQQDPGMELHLIHYSYGVNSTEKGDLSSESTVSRIRTEHFPLTLESARPSHTSQYLCAISTVSHEQFFGPGTRLTVL.

In its sample, this clonotype was seen a few times. The chain joins TRBV7-2 to TRBJ2-1, with 7 positions matching TRBD2. CDR1 is SGHTA, CDR2 FQGNSA, per germline. V shed 5 bases, J shed 2 bases, and the junction held 3 bases outside the gene matches. The CDR3 runs 14 residues. Here the CDR3 reads CASSPAGTYNEQFF. DNA for the CDR3: TGTGCCAGCAGCCCAGCGGGGACCTACAATGAGCAGTTCTTC.

The rearrangement joins TRBV6-1 to TRBJ1-5; no definite D call. Trimming cost V 7 bases and J 7 bases, with 17 bases left between them. The V gene's germline CDR1 is MNHNS and CDR2 SASEGT. The CDR3 has 14 residues. The CDR3 DNA follows: TGTGCCAGCACCGAGAGAGTCCACGGGCAGCCCCAGCATTTT. This translates into CASTERVHGQPQHF.

This clonotype occurred many times. The rearrangement links TRBV7-3 to TRBJ2-1; 7 positions match TRBD2. Germline assignment: CDR1 SGHTA and CDR2 FQGTGA. V dropped 1 base and J dropped 4; count of bases not matched to a gene: 4. The CDR3 is made up of 15 amino acids. CDR3 protein: CASSLSSSGYNEQFF. The CDR3 DNA is TGTGCCAGCAGCTTAAGTTCTAGCGGATACAATGAGCAGTTCTTC.

A word on this clonotype: A read error may produce the germline difference seen at one junction end. The J gene is TRBJ2-3, the V gene TRBV5-1; TRBD2 aligns across 9 bases. The CDR3 totals 16 residues. The V gene's germline CDR1 is SGHRS and CDR2 YFSETQ. Here the CDR3 DNA reads TGCGCCAGCAGCTTGGAGGCGGGGGGGTGGCAAGATACGCGGTATTTT. Translated: CASSLEAGGWQDTRYF. Variable domain in full (rest from reference TRBV5-1 and TRBJ2-3): KAGVTQTPRYLIKTRGQQVTLSCSPISGHRSVSWYQQTPGQGLQFLFEYFSETQRNKGNFPGRFSGRQFSNSRSEMNVSTLELGDSALYLCASSLEAGGWQDTRYFGPGTRLTVL.

This chain connects TRBV4-3 to TRBJ2-7; D not certain. The CDR3 spans 14 residues. Germline lookup yields CDR1 LGHNA and CDR2 YSLEER. V lost 0 bases and J 0 bases, leaving 6 bases between the germline ends. The CDR3 region has the DNA TGCGCCAGCAGCCAAGATGAGGTCTCCTACGAGCAGTACTTC. Encoded protein: CASSQDEVSYEQYF.

The chain combines TRBV3-1 with TRBJ2-7; D unclear. Germline V CDR1 and CDR2: LGHDT, YNNKEL (reference sequence). The CDR3 covers 11 residues. Trimming shortened V by 2 bases and J by 7 bases, and 6 bases separated the two germline ends. CDR3 nucleotides: TGTGCCAGCAGCCAAAGGCGGGAGCAGTACTTC. It encodes CASSQRREQYF.

The rearrangement joins TRBV20-1 to TRBJ2-3; weak D call: TRBD2 (6 bases). Trimming removed 5 bases at V and 3 bases at J, with 18 bases between. This CDR3 has 15 amino acids. Germline values: CDR1 DFQATT, CDR2 SNEGSKA (reference sequence). The CDR3 nucleotides are TGCAGTGCTGGACGACTAGTCGAGGATACAGATACGCAGTATTTT. Translation gives CSAGRLVEDTDTQYF.

The rearrangement joins TRBV25-1 to TRBJ2-3; TRBD2 agrees at 10 bases. There are 14 residues in the CDR3. Germline V lookup: CDR1 MGHDK, CDR2 SYGVNS. J was trimmed by 1 base and V by 6 bases; bases with no gene match: 1. The CDR3 coding sequence is TGTGCCAGCAGAGGGACTAGCGGCACAGATACGCAGTATTTT. Protein: CASRGTSGTDTQYF. The full variable domain, completed using reference TRBV25-1 and TRBJ2-3, is EADIYQTPRYLVIGTGKKITLECSQTMGHDKMYWYQQDPGMELHLIHYSYGVNSTEKGDLSSESTVSRIRTEHFPLTLESARPSHTSQYLCASRGTSGTDTQYFGPGTRLTVL.

The chain uses TRBV6-2 or TRBV6-3 and TRBJ2-7; 11 bases are shared with TRBD1. After removal of 8 bases from V and 2 bases from J, the junction contained 5 bases not matched to a gene. This CDR3 is built from 14 residues. Germline CDR1 is MNHEY and CDR2 is SVGEGT. CDR3 nucleotides: TGTGCCAGCGCCCCGGGACAGGGGGCCTACGAGCAGTACTTC. Translated, it gives CASAPGQGAYEQYF.